This section outlines one T cell receptor (beta chain) sequence together with its context. Assay used: immunoSEQ multiplex PCR; TCRdb lists only in-frame clones, some missing. Among approximately 330,000 clones listed, 65% to 90% were seen once. J gave up 2 bases and V 8 bases, and 11 bases lay outside the gene matches. In germline, CDR1 is MNHEY, CDR2 SMNVEV (reference sequence). This CDR3 spans 15 amino acids. This record belongs to a study of blood T cell repertoires in COVID-19. The participants were between 18 and 89 years old and came from 20 to 30 US areas. Cohort allocation depended upon clinical history that participants reported.

The chain employs TRBV27 and TRBJ1-1; 7 bases are a match to TRBD1. The TCR was taken from a woman between 40 and 55 years old with acute COVID-19. The sequencing sample was made of PBMCs or T cells enriched from blood (not recorded which). The CDR3, as DNA: TGTGCCAGCCGGACAGGCCCCCAGTTCAACACTGAAGCTTTCTTT. Translating it yields CASRTGPQFNTEAFF.